This T cell receptor beta chain was observed in a study of cytomegalovirus exposure and HLA in healthy donors. PCR used 60 Vbeta primers and 13 Jbeta primers. Using immunoSEQ multiplex PCR, the repertoire was profiled, and TCRdb retains in-frame clones only, with some absent. The sample shows fewer than 300,000 clones, around 80% of them seen only once. CDR3 length equals 12 residues. Germline V gene sequence: CDR1 SGHRS, CDR2 YFSETQ. With 8 bases removed from V and 5 bases from J, the gap between germline ends came to 11 bases. Each of the donors was a healthy bone marrow donor. The specimen sequenced was PBMCs. The receptor was derived from a girl aged 2 to 10 in good health and CMV-seronegative. The J gene is TRBJ2-1, the V gene TRBV5-1; the D gene is possibly TRBD1 (6 bases). The CDR3 nucleotides are TGCGCCAGTTACAGGGTGAACAATGAGCAGTTCTTC. It translates to CASYRVNNEQFF.